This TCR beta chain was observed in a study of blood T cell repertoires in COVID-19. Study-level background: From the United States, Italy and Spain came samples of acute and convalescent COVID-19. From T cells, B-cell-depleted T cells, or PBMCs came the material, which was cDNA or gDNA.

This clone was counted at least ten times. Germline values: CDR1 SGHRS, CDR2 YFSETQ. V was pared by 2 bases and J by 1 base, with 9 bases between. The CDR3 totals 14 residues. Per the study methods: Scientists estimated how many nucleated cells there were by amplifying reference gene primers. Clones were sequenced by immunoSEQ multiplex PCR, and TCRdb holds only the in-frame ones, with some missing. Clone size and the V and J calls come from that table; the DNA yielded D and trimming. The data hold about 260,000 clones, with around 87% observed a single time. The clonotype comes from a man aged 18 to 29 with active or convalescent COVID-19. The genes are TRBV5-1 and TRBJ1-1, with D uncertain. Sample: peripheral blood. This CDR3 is CASSLGDGNTEAFF. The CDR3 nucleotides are TGCGCCAGCAGCTTAGGAGACGGGAACACTGAAGCTTTCTTT.